Following are 3 T cell receptor beta chains from one sample sequenced in a study of CD8 T cells in ankylosing spondylitis. TCRdb used MiXCR to reprocess the 5' RACE reads, holding one entry per CDR3 protein. The sample yields approximately 220,000 distinct CDR3 sequences, over 9.5% seen once. The sample taken for sequencing was blood, either unsorted or a sorted T cell fraction (not recorded which). The receptors were sampled from a male donor with ankylosing spondylitis or in good health (not recorded which).

This clonotype was seen a handful of times. Sequence at one end of the junction differs from germline and may be a read error. The chain carries TRBV29-1 and TRBJ1-4; D gene ambiguous. The CDR3 totals 11 residues. CDR1 is SQVTM and CDR2 is ANQGSEA in the germline V gene. The CDR3 region has the DNA TGCAGTGTTGGAACTAATGAAAAACTGTTTTTT. It codes for CSVGTNEKLFF. The complete variable domain, with remaining parts taken from reference TRBV29-1 and TRBJ1-4, reads SAVISQKPSRDICQRGTSLTIQCQVDSQVTMMFWYRQQPGQSLTLIATANQGSEATYESGFVIDKFPISRPNLTFSTLTVSNMSPEDSSIYLCSVGTNEKLFFGSGTQLSVL.

This clonotype was seen more than once but under ten times. The chain combines TRBV5-1 with TRBJ2-1, with a tentative D call TRBD1 (6 bases). V was clipped by 3 bases and J by 8 bases, with 21 bases between them. CDR3 length: 16 amino acids. The germline gives CDR1 SGHRS, CDR2 YFSETQ. CDR3 region: CASSSTGTLNGDEQFF. The CDR3 DNA is TGCGCCAGCAGCTCGACCGGGACACTCAACGGGGATGAGCAGTTCTTC. Filled out from reference TRBV5-1 and TRBJ2-1, the complete variable domain reads KAGVTQTPRYLIKTRGQQVTLSCSPISGHRSVSWYQQTPGQGLQFLFEYFSETQRNKGNFPGRFSGRQFSNSRSEMNVSTLELGDSALYLCASSSTGTLNGDEQFFGPGTRLTVL.

The chain joins TRBV2 to TRBJ1-2; D remains unclear. Germline values: CDR1 SNHLY, CDR2 FYNNEI. The V end was cut by 7 bases, the J end by 9 bases, with 15 bases between. The CDR3 is made up of 12 amino acids. The CDR3 DNA reads TGTGCCAGCAAAGAGGGCCAGGATAGCTACACCTTC. Encoded protein: CASKEGQDSYTF.